Listed below are T cell receptor beta chains from one sample, sequenced in a study of blood T cell repertoires in COVID-19. Using immunoSEQ multiplex PCR, the repertoire was profiled, and TCRdb retains in-frame clones only, with some absent. Among approximately 230,000 clones listed, 86% were seen once. Sequenced input: peripheral blood. The receptors originated from a man younger than 45 who had recovered from COVID-19. Each CDR3 is given with its conserved first and last residue. The D gene is left open where the match is weak. Some rows mark clone size as missing; the rest say once, few, many or name a class of expanded clone.

TRBJ2-7 | NA | NA | TRBV21-1 | CASSKASGLIYEQYF | TGTGCCAGCAGCAAGGCTAGCGGACTTATCTACGAGCAGTACTTC
TRBJ1-5 | NA | NA | TRBV9 | CASSGGSVYSNQPQHF | TGTGCCAGCAGTGGGGGGTCCGTCTATAGCAATCAGCCCCAGCATTTT
TRBJ1-5 | NA | NA | TRBV30 | CAWSSGGNQPQHF | TGTGCCTGGAGTTCAGGGGGCAATCAGCCCCAGCATTTT
TRBJ2-7 | NA | TRBD2 | TRBV4-3 | CASSLSLTSGIVNEQYF | TGCGCCAGCAGCCTATCGCTGACTAGCGGGATAGTCAACGAGCAGTACTTC
TRBJ1-2 | NA | NA | TRBV4-3 | CASSQDAQLNYGYTF | TGCGCCAGCAGCCAAGATGCACAGCTTAACTATGGCTACACCTTC
TRBJ1-5 | NA | NA | TRBV4-1 | CASSQGNQYDRRNQPQHF | TGCGCCAGCAGCCAGGGGAACCAATATGACAGACGGAATCAGCCCCAGCATTTT
TRBJ1-2 | NA | NA | TRBV27 | CASSGGGRPLNYGYTF | TGTGCCAGCAGCGGGGGGGGGCGCCCCCTTAACTATGGCTACACCTTC
TRBJ1-3 | NA | NA | TRBV2 | CASSLERQRSGNTIYF | TGTGCCAGCAGTTTGGAAAGACAGCGCTCTGGAAACACCATATATTTT
TRBJ1-1 | NA | TRBD1 | TRBV4-2 | CASSRPDREIMNTEAFF | TGTGCCAGCAGCCGACCGGACAGGGAAATCATGAACACTGAAGCTTTCTTT
TRBJ1-3 | NA | NA | TRBV30 | CAWGAGNTIYF | TGTGCCTGGGGGGCCGGAAACACCATATATTTT
TRBJ2-7 | NA | NA | TRBV5-4 | CASSLWGLLYEQYF | TGTGCCAGCAGCTTGTGGGGACTTTTATACGAGCAGTACTTC
TRBJ1-2 | NA | TRBD1 | TRBV10-3 | CAINGQGNSGYTF | TGTGCCATAAATGGACAGGGAAATAGTGGTTACACCTTC
TRBJ2-1 | NA | NA | TRBV5-1 | CASRPPKAASYNEQFF | TGCGCCAGCAGACCGCCAAAAGCGGCTTCCTACAATGAGCAGTTCTTC
TRBJ2-5 | NA | NA | TRBV19 | CASSFPGAETQYF | TGTGCCAGTAGTTTTCCAGGGGCAGAGACCCAGTACTTC
TRBJ2-2 | NA | TRBD2 | TRBV20-1 | CSASTPGGGGHVGNTGELFF | TGCAGTGCTAGTACCCCTGGTGGCGGGGGGCACGTCGGGAACACCGGGGAGCTGTTTTTT
TRBJ1-1 | once | NA | TRBV6-5 | CASSPPREGTEAFF | TGTGCCAGCAGTCCCCCTAGGGAGGGGACTGAAGCTTTCTTT
TRBJ2-3 | NA | TRBD1 | TRBV10-2 | CASSLQGDTQYF | TGCGCCAGCAGCCTACAGGGGGATACGCAGTATTTT
TRBJ2-3 | NA | NA | TRBV18 | CASSSLAEHTQYF | TGTGCCAGCTCATCTTTAGCGGAACATACGCAGTATTTT
TRBJ2-7 | NA | TRBD1 | TRBV10-3 | CAISEKIPGQGSYEQYF | TGTGCCATCAGTGAAAAGATCCCGGGACAGGGTTCCTACGAGCAGTACTTC
TRBJ2-7 | once | TRBD2 | TRBV27 | CASSPRGGTLVYEQYF | TGTGCCAGCAGCCCCCGGGGAGGGACCCTGGTATACGAGCAGTACTTC
TRBJ2-3 | once | NA | TRBV27 | CASSSPGYTDTQYF | TGTGCCAGCAGTTCCCCCGGTTACACAGATACGCAGTATTTT
TRBJ2-1 | NA | TRBD2 | TRBV5-1 | CASSLPGGPDNEQFF | TGCGCCAGCAGCTTGCCGGGGGGGCCCGACAATGAGCAGTTCTTC
TRBJ1-2 | NA | NA | TRBV21-1 | CASINSGTGGDGYTF | TGTGCCAGCATCAATTCCGGGACAGGGGGTGATGGCTACACCTTC